The 22 T cell receptor beta chains listed next were all sequenced from one sample in a study of T-cell memory formation after mild COVID-19 listed by TCRdb under 2021. Library preparation was by 5' RACE. The instrument was an Illumina NovaSeq 6000. TCRdb cleaned the public reads at Q25 with fastp, built clones with MiXCR and kept in-frame beta chains. Rows are combined by CDR3 protein, so each entry shows the most common genes and DNA. The sample table holds about 320,000 distinct CDR3 sequences, of which 13% to 15% were seen once. Over 20% of the sample is taken by the ten largest. Sequences were obtained from PBMCs or a T cell subset sorted from them (not recorded which). The source is a man aged 18 to 30 who had mild COVID-19 (a few samples of this study predate the infection). The sample titles of this study are shuffled in the database, so cell type and time point are left out; the donor was told from shared clones.

This clonotype came up a few times. The CDR3 bases are TGTGCCAGCAGGTCGGCCACTGAAGCTTTCTTT. Protein: CASRSATEAFF. J is TRBJ1-1 and V is TRBV6-5; D not resolved. Trimming took 6 bases from V and 4 from J, leaving 6 bases between them. Germline values: CDR1 MNHEY, CDR2 SVGAGI. The CDR3 loop spans 11 amino acids.

The chain carries TRBV10-3 and TRBJ2-7; D unclear. The CDR3 has 13 residues. Germline loops: CDR1 ENHRY, CDR2 SYGVKD. V lost 0 bases and J lost 3, with 6 bases in between. CDR3 nucleotides: TGTGCCATCAGTGAGTCGGAGCTCTACGAGCAGTACTTC. It yields the protein CAISESELYEQYF.

The chain couples TRBV6-5 to TRBJ2-3, with 7 nucleotides matching TRBD2. J was trimmed by 4 bases and V by 5 bases; bases with no gene match: 6. CDR1 and CDR2 (germline): MNHEY, SVGAGI. The CDR3 contains 14 residues. The CDR3 spells CASSLGLVADTQYF. DNA of the CDR3: TGTGCCAGCAGTCTTGGACTAGTGGCAGATACGCAGTATTTT.

This clonotype was observed at least ten times. The rearrangement joins TRBV4-2 to TRBJ2-7, with 14 bases identical to TRBD2. The CDR3 sequence is 15 residues long. V shed 1 base, J shed 4 bases, and the junction held 0 bases outside the gene matches. Per the germline V gene, CDR1 is LGHNA and CDR2 is YNFKEQ. CDR3 protein: CASSQGLAGGYEQYF. The DNA of the CDR3 is TGTGCCAGCAGCCAAGGACTAGCGGGGGGGTACGAGCAGTACTTC.

The V call is TRBV2, the J call TRBJ1-5; D possibly corresponds to TRBD1 (5 bases). The length of the CDR3 is 14 residues. Trimming took 6 bases from V and 4 from J, leaving 13 bases between them. The germline gives CDR1 SNHLY, CDR2 FYNNEI. CDR3 bases: TGTGCCAGCAGAACTACAGGAGTGAATCAGCCCCAGCATTTT. It codes for CASRTTGVNQPQHF.

The sample holds a few counts of this clonotype. This rearrangement joins TRBV5-1 to TRBJ2-4, with TRBD2 matching 8 bases. J lost 2 bases, V lost 4 bases, and 2 bases had no gene match. Per the germline V gene, CDR1 is SGHRS and CDR2 is YFSETQ. The CDR3 has 14 amino acids. The CDR3: CASSPGGTKNIQYF. The CDR3 region has the DNA TGCGCCAGCAGCCCGGGGGGGACCAAAAACATTCAGTACTTC.

CDR3 region: CASSLVSHSNEQFF. The CDR3 bases are TGTGCCAGCAGCTTAGTGTCCCACAGCAATGAGCAGTTCTTC. The gene calls are TRBV7-8 and TRBJ2-1; D not resolved. Per germline, CDR1 SGHVS and CDR2 FQNEAQ. Trimming removed 1 base from V and 6 bases from J, with 10 bases in between. The CDR3 consists of 14 residues.

This clonotype occurred a few times. The V call is TRBV5-1, the J call TRBJ1-1; D is undetermined. Trimming removed 1 base at V and 1 base at J, with 11 bases between. The CDR3 length is 15 residues. Germline-derived CDR1 and CDR2 are SGHRS and YFSETQ. CDR3 DNA sequence: TGCGCCAGCAGCTTGAATAGGGTAGGGAACACTGAAGCTTTCTTT. This gives the protein CASSLNRVGNTEAFF.

This clonotype occurred a few times. The chain has TRBV10-3 and TRBJ2-1; TRBD2 matches at 13 bases. V trimming: 5 bases; J trimming: 8 bases; junction bases outside the gene matches: 6. The CDR3 has 15 amino acids. Germline lookup yields CDR1 ENHRY and CDR2 SYGVKD. CDR3 region: CAISRLAGGEDEQFF. The CDR3 DNA is TGTGCCATCAGTCGACTAGCGGGGGGCGAGGATGAGCAGTTCTTC.

This clonotype was counted at least ten times. The chain has TRBV27 and TRBJ2-3; D remains unclear. CDR3 length: 15 amino acids. Per germline, CDR1 MNHEY and CDR2 SMNVEV (reference sequence). Deletions cut 2 bases from V and 5 bases from J, with 14 bases between. CDR3 coding DNA: TGTGCCAGCAGTTTAGCCGGTCGGTACTTAGATACGCAGTATTTT. Translation gives CASSLAGRYLDTQYF.

A word on this clonotype: A junction boundary mismatches the germline segment, possibly from a read error. CDR3 sequence: CASSRGQIMNNEAFF. For the CDR3, the DNA is TGTGCCAGCAGCAGAGGACAGATCATGAACAATGAAGCTTTCTTT. The V and J genes are TRBV7-8 and TRBJ1-1; tentatively, D is TRBD1 (6 bases). Germline values: CDR1 SGHVS, CDR2 FQNEAQ. The CDR3 spans 15 residues.

This sequence joins TRBV5-1 and TRBJ1-3; no clear D. The CDR3 is 16 residues long. Per germline, CDR1 SGHRS and CDR2 YFSETQ. V was cut by 0 bases and J by 0 bases, with 10 bases left in between. This CDR3 is CASSLVPAISGNTIYF. CDR3 nucleotide sequence: TGCGCCAGCAGCTTGGTTCCGGCGATCTCTGGAAACACCATATATTTT.

This clonotype showed up just a few times. This chain joins TRBV7-2 and TRBJ1-5; 8 nucleotides match TRBD1. Germline CDR1 and CDR2: SGHTA and FQGNSA. The ends lost 4 bases at V and 6 bases at J; junction bases unmatched: 8. The CDR3 extends over 15 amino acids. The CDR3 reads CASSSRTGTGQPQHF. The CDR3 DNA reads as TGTGCCAGCAGCTCAAGGACAGGGACGGGTCAGCCCCAGCATTTT.

The chain employs TRBV2 and TRBJ2-1; 7 nucleotides match TRBD1. Germline V gene data show CDR1 as SNHLY and CDR2 as FYNNEI. This CDR3 is built from 14 residues. The V gene end was trimmed by 8 bases and the J gene end by 4 bases; junction bases not matched to a gene: 8. CDR3 in DNA: TGTGCCAGCCATACAGGGGAGAGATACAATGAGCAGTTCTTC. This encodes CASHTGERYNEQFF.

The chain is built from TRBV5-1 and TRBJ2-2, with a possible D match to TRBD2 (6 bases). V gave up 0 bases and J gave up 3 bases, with 9 bases separating them. The CDR3 is made up of 15 amino acids. From germline, CDR1 is SGHRS and CDR2 YFSETQ. The CDR3 DNA follows: TGCGCCAGCAGCTTGGTTACGGGGGACACCGGGGAGCTGTTTTTT. Translating it yields CASSLVTGDTGELFF.

This chain connects TRBV20-1 to TRBJ1-3; D ambiguous. Germline CDR1 DFQATT, CDR2 SNEGSKA (reference sequence). This CDR3 has 13 amino acids. V shed 5 bases and J shed 4 bases, with 12 bases lying between them. The CDR3 loop reads CSAPGRPGNTIYF. CDR3 coding DNA: TGCAGTGCTCCTGGCAGGCCCGGAAACACCATATATTTT.

This clonotype was counted between two and nine times. The J gene is TRBJ1-1, the V gene TRBV2; 8 positions agree with TRBD1. Germline values: CDR1 SNHLY, CDR2 FYNNEI. This CDR3 comprises 14 residues. With 5 bases clipped from V and 3 bases from J, the junction kept 5 bases outside the gene matches. CDR3 in amino acids: CASSRDRGDTEAFF. The CDR3 coding sequence is TGTGCCAGCAGTAGAGACAGGGGTGACACTGAAGCTTTCTTT.

J is TRBJ2-7 and V is TRBV20-1; D ambiguous. Trimming shortened V by 0 bases and J by 0 bases, and 3 bases separated the two germline ends. The CDR3 runs 12 residues. Germline V gene lookup returns CDR1 DFQATT and CDR2 SNEGSKA (reference sequence). CDR3 nucleotide sequence: TGCAGTGCTAGAGACAGCTCCTACGAGCAGTACTTC. As protein: CSARDSSYEQYF.

The V call is TRBV10-1, the J call TRBJ2-2, with D maybe TRBD1 (6 bases). The CDR3 is 14 amino acids. V lost 8 bases to trimming and J lost 1 base, with 11 bases between them. Germline V gene lookup returns CDR1 WNHNN and CDR2 SYGVQD (reference sequence). The CDR3 is CASAPGQNTGELFF. The CDR3 DNA reads TGCGCCAGCGCCCCGGGACAGAACACCGGGGAGCTGTTTTTT.

The chain recombines TRBV7-9 with TRBJ1-1; 8 bases are a match to TRBD1. With V trimmed by 2 bases and J by 2 bases, 10 bases remained unmatched. The CDR3 contains 17 residues. Germline V gene data show CDR1 as SEHNR and CDR2 as FQNEAQ (reference sequence). The CDR3 DNA reads TGTGCCAGCAGCTTAATCAGGGGGCGGGACGAAAACACTGAAGCTTTCTTT. It translates to CASSLIRGRDENTEAFF.

This clonotype was seen ten or more times. V usage is TRBV11-2 and J usage is TRBJ2-5; D possibly uses TRBD1 or TRBD2 (6 bases each). Germline V gives CDR1 SGHAT, CDR2 FQNNGV. CDR3 size: 14 residues. The V and J ends lost 4 bases and 2 bases respectively, with 11 bases between them. The CDR3, as DNA: TGTGCCAGCAGCTCAAGGGGGGAACAAGAGACCCAGTACTTC. This gives the protein CASSSRGEQETQYF.

The genes are TRBV12-3 or TRBV12-4 and TRBJ2-2; D gene ambiguous. The length of the CDR3 is 14 residues. Trimming took off 8 bases at V and 1 base at J, with 11 bases between the two ends. The CDR3 is CASSTHRNTGELFF. In DNA form, the CDR3 reads TGTGCCAGCTCTACGCACAGGAACACCGGGGAGCTGTTTTTT.